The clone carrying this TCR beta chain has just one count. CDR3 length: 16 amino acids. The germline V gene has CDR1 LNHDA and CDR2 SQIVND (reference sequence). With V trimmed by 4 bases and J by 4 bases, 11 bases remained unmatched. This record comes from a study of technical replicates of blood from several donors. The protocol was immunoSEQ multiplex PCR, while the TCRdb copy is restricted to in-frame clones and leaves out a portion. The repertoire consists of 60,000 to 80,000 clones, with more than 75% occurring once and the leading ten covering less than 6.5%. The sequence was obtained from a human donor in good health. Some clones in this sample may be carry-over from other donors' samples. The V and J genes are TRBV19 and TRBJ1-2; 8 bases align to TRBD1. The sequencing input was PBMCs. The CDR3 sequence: CASSKQPQGAFYGYTF. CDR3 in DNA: TGTGCCAGTAGTAAACAACCTCAGGGGGCTTTCTATGGCTACACCTTC. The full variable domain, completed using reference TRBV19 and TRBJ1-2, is DGGITQSPKYLFRKEGQNVTLSCEQNLNHDAMYWYRQDPGQGLRLIYYSQIVNDFQKGDIAEGYSVSREKKESFPLTVTSAQKNPTAFYLCASSKQPQGAFYGYTFGSGTRLTVV.